This T cell receptor beta chain was found in a study of graft-versus-host responses after intestinal transplantation. General observations from the study: The presence of high graft-versus-host to host-versus-graft clonal ratios in allografts characterized patients with graft-donor T cell macrochimerism.

The sample holds one count of this clone. What it recognizes is unknown. Produced via immunoSEQ multiplex PCR; TCRdb's table is partial and in-frame only. Of 95,000 to 110,000 clones in the sample, 93% were seen once. Trimming pared 2 bases from V and 5 bases from J, leaving 27 bases between. The CDR3 consists of 18 residues. Germline assignment: CDR1 SQVTM and CDR2 ANQGSEA. The J gene is TRBJ2-5, the V gene TRBV29-1; tentatively, D is TRBD2 (7 bases). The source of this sequence is a human donor who received an intestinal transplant. Sequenced here: unstimulated CD8+ T cells sorted from spleen or lymph node cells, sampled before intestinal transplant. CDR3 region: CSVEQGGAIRGSEETQYF. For the CDR3, the DNA is TGCAGCGTTGAACAAGGGGGGGCCATAAGAGGGTCGGAGGAGACCCAGTACTTC. Full variable domain (rest looked up from reference TRBV29-1 and TRBJ2-5): SAVISQKPSRDICQRGTSLTIQCQVDSQVTMMFWYRQQPGQSLTLIATANQGSEATYESGFVIDKFPISRPNLTFSTLTVSNMSPEDSSIYLCSVEQGGAIRGSEETQYFGPGTRLLVL.